This entry lists 5 T cell receptor beta chains sequenced from one sample in a study of control samples from healthy donors and cancer patients. TCRdb keeps only in-frame clones here, not all; method: immunoSEQ multiplex PCR. The sample has approximately 150,000 clones, 85% to 95% seen once; the top ten hold about 12%. The sequenced sample consisted of blood. The source of these receptors is a man aged 35-49 years in good health.

This chain joins TRBV7-2 and TRBJ1-3; TRBD1 is a possible D gene (6 bases). V dropped 3 bases and J dropped 0 bases, with 18 bases sitting between them. This CDR3 comprises 18 residues. CDR1 and CDR2 (germline): SGHTA, FQGNSA. Here the CDR3 DNA reads TGTGCCAGCAGCTTTCAACCGGACAGAAGGAGCTCTGGAAACACCATATATTTT. Amino acids: CASSFQPDRRSSGNTIYF.

The table lists this clone with a count of one. This chain connects TRBV7-8 to TRBJ2-3, with TRBD2 matching 9 bases. The CDR3 loop spans 15 amino acids. Germline values: CDR1 SGHVS, CDR2 FQNEAQ. With 3 bases clipped from V and 4 bases from J, the junction kept 5 bases outside the gene matches. CDR3 amino acids: CASSLGLAGSDTQYF. In nucleotides, the CDR3 is TGTGCCAGCAGCTTGGGACTAGCAGGCTCAGATACGCAGTATTTT. Full variable domain (missing parts from reference TRBV7-8 and TRBJ2-3): GAGVSQSPRYKVAKRGQDVALRCDPISGHVSLFWYQQALGQGPEFLTYFQNEAQLDKSGLPSDRFFAERPEGSVSTLKIQRTQQEDSAVYLCASSLGLAGSDTQYFGPGTRLTVL.

The chain couples TRBV2 to TRBJ1-1, with a tentative D call TRBD1 (5 bases). The CDR3 is 14 amino acids. Per germline, CDR1 SNHLY and CDR2 FYNNEI. The V and J ends lost 2 bases and 4 bases respectively, with 11 bases between them. CDR3 coding DNA: TGTGCCAGCAGTGAATTAAGGGGTAGCACTGAAGCTTTCTTT. This codes for CASSELRGSTEAFF.

V gene TRBV5-6 combines with J gene TRBJ1-6; no firm D call. The CDR3 has 15 residues. CDR1 is SGHDT, CDR2 YYEEEE, per germline. Between the trimmed V and J ends, which lost 3 bases and 3 bases, there was a span of 10 bases. The chain's CDR3 is CASSYRAFYNSPLHF. DNA of the CDR3: TGTGCCAGCAGCTATCGGGCCTTCTATAATTCACCCCTCCACTTT.

This chain joins TRBV24-1 and TRBJ1-2; D is unclear. In germline, CDR1 is KGHDR, CDR2 SFDVKD. The CDR3 has 13 amino acids. V was clipped by 1 base and J by 7 bases, with 9 bases between them. In DNA form, the CDR3 reads TGTGCCACCAGTGATTTTAGCGGCGCTGGCTACACCTTC. Amino acid sequence: CATSDFSGAGYTF.